These T cell receptor beta chains were read from a single sample in a study of Ad26.COV2.S vaccination and SARS-CoV-2 variants. The protocol was immunoSEQ multiplex PCR, while the TCRdb copy is restricted to in-frame clones and leaves out a portion. Among around 350,000 clones listed, more than 75% were seen once. The specimen comprised peripheral blood, sampled in a trial of Ad26.COV2.S vaccine versus placebo. The receptors here all came from a person aged 18-60 years who received the Ad26.COV2.S COVID-19 vaccine or a placebo. CDR3s leave out the opening cysteine and the closing phenylalanine or tryptophan. Each record gives: V gene, clone size, J gene, CDR3 protein. Expanded clones are given a class, and other clones once, few, many or no size at all.

v_call: TRBV6-2/TRBV6-3; clone_size: medium-sized; j_call: TRBJ2-1; cdr3_aa: ASSYTSGGAPYNEQF
v_call: TRBV5-1; clone_size: .; j_call: TRBJ1-2; cdr3_aa: ASSLESGVYGYT
v_call: TRBV11-3; clone_size: .; j_call: TRBJ2-3; cdr3_aa: ASSAGTGVLSSTDTQY
v_call: TRBV7-8; clone_size: .; j_call: TRBJ2-5; cdr3_aa: ASSGGAGRQETQY
v_call: TRBV5-4; clone_size: .; j_call: TRBJ1-4; cdr3_aa: ASSLDRGIEKLF
v_call: TRBV14; clone_size: .; j_call: TRBJ2-1; cdr3_aa: ASSQAGTSSYNEQF
v_call: TRBV4-1; clone_size: once; j_call: TRBJ2-1; cdr3_aa: ASSQPGQGPVHEQF
v_call: TRBV5-1; clone_size: .; j_call: TRBJ2-7; cdr3_aa: ASSLGTDVFEQY
v_call: TRBV7-9; clone_size: .; j_call: TRBJ2-2; cdr3_aa: ASSLDGTELF
v_call: TRBV28; clone_size: .; j_call: TRBJ2-4; cdr3_aa: ASSPQGSKNIQY